This is a list of T cell receptor beta chains from one sample in a study of T cell repertoires in cytomegalovirus infection. TCRdb passed the reads through MiXCR, listing each CDR3 protein once. This sample yields about 320,000 distinct CDR3 sequences, of which roughly 9.5% are seen a single time; approximately 4.5% belongs to the top ten. The sequenced sample was PBMCs. These receptors were obtained from a human donor in good health (CMV status not recorded). Some clones in this sample may be carry-over from other donors' samples. Each CDR3 is given with its conserved first and last residue. A D gene is named only where the DNA matches it firmly. Only part of the rows carry a size: once, few, many, or a class if the clone is expanded.

D: TRBD1; size: few; J: TRBJ2-7; V: TRBV19; DNA: TGTGCCACCAACGACAGGGTAAATGGCGAGCAGTACTTC; CDR3: CATNDRVNGEQYF
D: -; size: -; J: TRBJ2-5; V: TRBV6-1; DNA: TGTGCCAGCAGTGAGGACGGGACGGGGGAGACCCAGTACTTC; CDR3: CASSEDGTGETQYF
D: -; size: many; J: TRBJ2-7; V: TRBV7-2; DNA: TGTGCCAGCAGCTTAGTTAGCAGAGCCTACGAGCAGTACTTC; CDR3: CASSLVSRAYEQYF
D: -; size: -; J: TRBJ1-1; V: TRBV7-9; DNA: TGTGCCAGCAGCTTAACTACAGTTGGTGAAGCTTTCTTT; CDR3: CASSLTTVGEAFF
D: TRBD1; size: -; J: TRBJ1-2; V: TRBV7-9; DNA: TGTGCCAGCAGCTACCTACAGGGGGAAAGGAACTATGGCTACACCTTC; CDR3: CASSYLQGERNYGYTF
D: TRBD1; size: -; J: TRBJ1-1; V: TRBV20-1; DNA: TGCAGTCCAAGGGGAGGGGGCGCGGTTCGGAACACTGAAGCTTTCTTT; CDR3: CSPRGGGAVRNTEAFF
D: TRBD1; size: few; J: TRBJ2-7; V: TRBV6-2/TRBV6-3; DNA: TGTGCCAGCAGTTACCTGGGGACAGGCTCCTACGAGCAGTACTTC; CDR3: CASSYLGTGSYEQYF
D: -; size: few; J: TRBJ1-5; V: TRBV5-6; DNA: TGTGCCAGCAGCCTCCGGTCATCCAATCAGCCCCAGCATTTT; CDR3: CASSLRSSNQPQHF
D: TRBD1; size: -; J: TRBJ2-7; V: TRBV6-5; DNA: TGTGCCAGCGCCACCGGGACAGGGCTGGGAAACGAGCAGTACTTC; CDR3: CASATGTGLGNEQYF
D: -; size: many; J: TRBJ2-5; V: TRBV7-2; DNA: TGTGCCAGCAGCTTAAGTCCCGGGACGCAAGAGACCCAGTACTTC; CDR3: CASSLSPGTQETQYF
D: -; size: few; J: TRBJ2-1; V: TRBV2; DNA: TGTGCCAGCAGGGTCTCGTACAATGAGCAGTTCTTC; CDR3: CASRVSYNEQFF
D: -; size: -; J: TRBJ2-2; V: TRBV15; DNA: TGTGCCACCAGCAGAGAGCAGGGATCGGACACCGGGGAGCTGTTTTTT; CDR3: CATSREQGSDTGELFF
D: -; size: -; J: TRBJ1-5; V: TRBV19; DNA: TGTGCCAGTAGTCCTCAAGGCAGGGGAAATCAGCCCCAGCATTTT; CDR3: CASSPQGRGNQPQHF
D: TRBD1; size: many; J: TRBJ1-2; V: TRBV7-2; DNA: TGTGCCAGCAGCTTAGCAGGGGGCGAGGGCTATGGCTACACCTTC; CDR3: CASSLAGGEGYGYTF
D: -; size: many; J: TRBJ2-4; V: TRBV7-2; DNA: TGTGCCAGCAGCTTAGACGGGGGTTTGTTCGACAAAAACATTCAGTACTTC; CDR3: CASSLDGGLFDKNIQYF
D: -; size: -; J: TRBJ2-7; V: TRBV18; DNA: TGTGCCAGCTCACCAACCCGTGTCGTAGAGACAGGGAGGGACGAGCAGTACTTC; CDR3: CASSPTRVVETGRDEQYF
D: TRBD1; size: -; J: TRBJ1-2; V: TRBV28; DNA: TGTGCCAGCAGCCCCCAACCCGGGACAGCTGGCTACACCTTC; CDR3: CASSPQPGTAGYTF
D: TRBD1; size: once; J: TRBJ1-2; V: TRBV11-3; DNA: TGTGCCAGCAGCCCTGGACAGGGGGGAGCGGATGGCTACACCTTC; CDR3: CASSPGQGGADGYTF
D: TRBD1; size: few; J: TRBJ2-5; V: TRBV20-1; DNA: TGCAGTGCTAGACAGGGGGCCCGAGAGACCCAGTACTTC; CDR3: CSARQGARETQYF
D: -; size: many; J: TRBJ2-5; V: TRBV27; DNA: TGTGCCAGCAGTCGACAGGGAGGACAAGAGACCCAGTACTTC; CDR3: CASSRQGGQETQYF
D: TRBD2; size: -; J: TRBJ2-3; V: TRBV12-3/TRBV12-4; DNA: TGTGCCAGCAGTTTAGACGTAGCGGGGGGCACAGATACGCAGTATTTT; CDR3: CASSLDVAGGTDTQYF
D: TRBD1; size: -; J: TRBJ1-2; V: TRBV18; DNA: TGTGCCAGCTCACCCGGACAGGGGGTCGACTATGGCTACACCTTC; CDR3: CASSPGQGVDYGYTF